A single TCR beta chain is shown here with its context. The germline V gene encodes CDR1 MNHEY and CDR2 SVGAGI. The CDR3 runs 16 residues. Trimming took off 0 bases at V and 6 bases at J, with 18 bases between the two ends. Repertoires were generated with immunoSEQ multiplex PCR, while TCRdb's copy carries only in-frame clones and drops some. The sample shows more than 200,000 clones, 84% of them seen only once. This sample stems from a study of blood T cell repertoires in COVID-19. Sequenced material: peripheral blood. The chain joins TRBV6-5 to TRBJ2-7; tentatively, D is TRBD1 (5 bases). The TCR sequence derives from a man aged 60-69 years with acute or convalescent COVID-19. CDR3 protein: CASSYSRQHNSVEQYF. The CDR3 nucleotides read TGTGCCAGCAGTTACTCGAGACAGCACAATTCCGTCGAGCAGTACTTC.